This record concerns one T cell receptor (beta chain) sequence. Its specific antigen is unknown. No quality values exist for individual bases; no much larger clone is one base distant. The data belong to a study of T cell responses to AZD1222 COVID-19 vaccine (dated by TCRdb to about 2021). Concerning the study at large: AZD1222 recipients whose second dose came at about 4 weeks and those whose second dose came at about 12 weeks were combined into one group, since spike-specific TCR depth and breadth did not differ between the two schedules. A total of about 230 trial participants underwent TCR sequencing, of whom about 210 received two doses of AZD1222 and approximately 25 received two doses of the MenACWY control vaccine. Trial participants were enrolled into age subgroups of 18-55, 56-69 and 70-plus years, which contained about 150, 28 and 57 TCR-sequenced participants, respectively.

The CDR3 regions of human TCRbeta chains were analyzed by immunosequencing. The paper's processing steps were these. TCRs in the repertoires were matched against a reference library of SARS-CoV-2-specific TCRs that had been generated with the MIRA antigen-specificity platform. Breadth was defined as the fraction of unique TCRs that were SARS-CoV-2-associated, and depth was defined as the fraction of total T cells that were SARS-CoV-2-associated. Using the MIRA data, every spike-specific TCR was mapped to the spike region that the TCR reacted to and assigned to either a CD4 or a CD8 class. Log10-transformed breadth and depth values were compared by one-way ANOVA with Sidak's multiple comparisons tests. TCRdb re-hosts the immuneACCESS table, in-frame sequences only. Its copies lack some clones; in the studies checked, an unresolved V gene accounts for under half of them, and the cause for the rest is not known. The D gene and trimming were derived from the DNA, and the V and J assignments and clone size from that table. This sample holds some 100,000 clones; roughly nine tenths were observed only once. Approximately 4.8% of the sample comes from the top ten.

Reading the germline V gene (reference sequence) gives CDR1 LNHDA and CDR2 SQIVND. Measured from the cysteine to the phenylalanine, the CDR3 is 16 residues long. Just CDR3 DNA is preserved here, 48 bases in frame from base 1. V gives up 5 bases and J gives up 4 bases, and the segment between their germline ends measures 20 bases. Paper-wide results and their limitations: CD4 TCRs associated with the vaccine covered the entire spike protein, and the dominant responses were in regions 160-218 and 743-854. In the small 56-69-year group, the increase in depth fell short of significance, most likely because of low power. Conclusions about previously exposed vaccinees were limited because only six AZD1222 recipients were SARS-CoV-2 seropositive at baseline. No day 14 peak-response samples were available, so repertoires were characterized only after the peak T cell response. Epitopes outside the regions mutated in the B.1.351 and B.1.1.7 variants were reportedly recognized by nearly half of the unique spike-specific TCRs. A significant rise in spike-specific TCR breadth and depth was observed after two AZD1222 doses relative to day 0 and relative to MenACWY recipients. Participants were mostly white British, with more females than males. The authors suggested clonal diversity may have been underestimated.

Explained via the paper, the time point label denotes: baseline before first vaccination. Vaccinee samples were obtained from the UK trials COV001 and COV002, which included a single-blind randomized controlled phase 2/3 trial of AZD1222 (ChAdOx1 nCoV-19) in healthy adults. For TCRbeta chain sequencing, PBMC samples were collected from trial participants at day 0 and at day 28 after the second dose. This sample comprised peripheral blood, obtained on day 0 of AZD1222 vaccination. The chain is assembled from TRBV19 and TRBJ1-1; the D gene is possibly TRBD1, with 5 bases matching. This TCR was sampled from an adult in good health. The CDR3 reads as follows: CASSAHTGGQGTEAFF. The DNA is TGTGCCAGTAGTGCCCATACCGGAGGCCAGGGCACTGAAGCTTTCTTT.